A selection of T cell receptor beta chains follows, all from one sample in a study of PD-L1 blockade in urothelial cancer. Assay: immunoSEQ multiplex PCR; the TCRdb copy retains only in-frame clones and omits some. Counted here are about 110,000 clones, less than 95% occurring once; the ten biggest clones make up around 4%. Specimen: PBMCs, collected around atezolizumab (anti-PD-L1) treatment. The receptor set was obtained from a man aged 60 to 75 with urothelial cancer. Both conserved end residues are part of each CDR3. D genes are given only for firm matches. Size tells how often a clone was seen (once, few, many) or the class of an expanded clone, and some rows leave it out.

d_gene: TRBD1
abundance: -
v_gene: TRBV19
j_gene: TRBJ1-2
CDR3aa: CASSIGQGDGYTF
CDR3nt: TGTGCCAGTAGTATTGGACAGGGGGATGGCTACACCTTC

d_gene: -
abundance: -
v_gene: TRBV7-2
j_gene: TRBJ2-1
CDR3aa: CASSLGSVIGGGPNEQFF
CDR3nt: TGTGCCAGCAGCTTAGGTTCGGTGATAGGGGGAGGGCCTAATGAGCAGTTCTTC

d_gene: -
abundance: -
v_gene: TRBV6-1
j_gene: TRBJ1-5
CDR3aa: CASREAAYSNQPQHF
CDR3nt: TGTGCCAGCAGGGAAGCAGCGTATAGCAATCAGCCCCAGCATTTT

d_gene: TRBD1
abundance: -
v_gene: TRBV5-1
j_gene: TRBJ1-2
CDR3aa: CASSTTAGTGPEGYTF
CDR3nt: TGCGCCAGCAGCACGACCGCCGGGACAGGGCCAGAGGGCTACACCTTC

d_gene: -
abundance: -
v_gene: TRBV7-2
j_gene: TRBJ2-1
CDR3aa: CASSSPRQGLGLSQFF
CDR3nt: TGTGCCAGCAGCTCGCCCCGACAGGGTCTGGGACTCAGTCAGTTCTTC

d_gene: TRBD2
abundance: -
v_gene: TRBV4-2
j_gene: TRBJ2-7
CDR3aa: CASSATTAGGAYEQYF
CDR3nt: TGTGCCAGCAGCGCAACTACAGCGGGGGGCGCCTACGAGCAGTACTTC

d_gene: -
abundance: once
v_gene: TRBV20-1
j_gene: TRBJ2-1
CDR3aa: CSALDNEQFF
CDR3nt: TGCAGTGCCCTAGACAATGAGCAGTTCTTC

d_gene: -
abundance: once
v_gene: TRBV9
j_gene: TRBJ1-1
CDR3aa: CASSVPVQPNTEAFF
CDR3nt: TGTGCCAGCAGCGTGCCGGTACAGCCGAACACTGAAGCTTTCTTT

d_gene: TRBD1
abundance: -
v_gene: TRBV19
j_gene: TRBJ1-2
CDR3aa: CASSFQGANYGYTF
CDR3nt: TGTGCCAGTAGTTTCCAGGGGGCTAACTATGGCTACACCTTC

d_gene: TRBD2
abundance: -
v_gene: TRBV27
j_gene: TRBJ2-5
CDR3aa: CASNRASGPQETQYF
CDR3nt: TGTGCCAGCAATCGCGCTAGCGGACCCCAAGAGACCCAGTACTTC

d_gene: -
abundance: -
v_gene: TRBV6-1
j_gene: TRBJ2-6
CDR3aa: CASSAGIRGSGANVLTF
CDR3nt: TGTGCCAGCAGTGCGGGTATAAGGGGCTCTGGGGCCAACGTCCTGACTTTC

d_gene: -
abundance: -
v_gene: TRBV5-1
j_gene: TRBJ2-2
CDR3aa: CASSLEGVNTGELFF
CDR3nt: TGCGCCAGCAGCTTGGAGGGGGTGAACACCGGGGAGCTGTTTTTT

d_gene: -
abundance: -
v_gene: TRBV7-9
j_gene: TRBJ2-7
CDR3aa: CASSSQGYEQYF
CDR3nt: TGTGCCAGCAGCTCACAGGGCTACGAGCAGTACTTC

d_gene: -
abundance: -
v_gene: TRBV11-2
j_gene: TRBJ2-7
CDR3aa: CASRLAPGPNPYEQYF
CDR3nt: TGTGCCAGCAGACTAGCTCCGGGACCTAACCCATACGAGCAGTACTTC

d_gene: TRBD2
abundance: -
v_gene: TRBV7-8
j_gene: TRBJ2-3
CDR3aa: CASSPTLAGAYTDTQYF
CDR3nt: TGTGCCAGCAGCCCTACACTAGCGGGGGCCTACACAGATACGCAGTATTTT

d_gene: TRBD2
abundance: -
v_gene: TRBV5-4
j_gene: TRBJ2-2
CDR3aa: CASRVSSGSLTGELFF
CDR3nt: TGTGCCAGCAGGGTCTCTAGCGGGAGTTTAACCGGGGAGCTGTTTTTT

d_gene: TRBD2
abundance: -
v_gene: TRBV5-4
j_gene: TRBJ2-5
CDR3aa: CASSLIGAGGPVTQYF
CDR3nt: TGTGCCAGCAGCCTCATTGGAGCGGGAGGGCCAGTGACCCAGTACTTC

d_gene: TRBD1
abundance: -
v_gene: TRBV30
j_gene: TRBJ2-5
CDR3aa: CAWRGQAVGTQYF
CDR3nt: TGTGCCTGGAGGGGACAGGCTGTGGGGACCCAGTACTTC

d_gene: -
abundance: -
v_gene: TRBV7-3
j_gene: TRBJ2-2
CDR3aa: CASSDLGEGELFF
CDR3nt: TGTGCCAGCAGCGATCTCGGGGAAGGGGAGCTGTTTTTT

d_gene: TRBD2
abundance: -
v_gene: TRBV4-3
j_gene: TRBJ2-1
CDR3aa: CASSQDPTGTSGRADEQFF
CDR3nt: TGCGCCAGCAGCCAAGACCCCACCGGGACTAGCGGGAGGGCCGATGAGCAGTTCTTC

d_gene: -
abundance: -
v_gene: TRBV6-5
j_gene: TRBJ2-1
CDR3aa: CASSYSSGAWNEQFF
CDR3nt: TGTGCCAGCAGTTACTCTTCGGGAGCGTGGAATGAGCAGTTCTTC

d_gene: -
abundance: -
v_gene: TRBV30
j_gene: TRBJ1-1
CDR3aa: CAWSVLGPNTEAFF
CDR3nt: TGTGCCTGGAGTGTACTGGGCCCGAACACTGAAGCTTTCTTT

d_gene: TRBD1
abundance: -
v_gene: TRBV15
j_gene: TRBJ2-2
CDR3aa: CATRVGAWQGASSMNTGELFF
CDR3nt: TGTGCCACCAGAGTGGGAGCGTGGCAGGGGGCTTCTTCAATGAACACCGGGGAGCTGTTTTTT

d_gene: -
abundance: -
v_gene: TRBV6-1
j_gene: TRBJ1-4
CDR3aa: CASSEVAGGTNEKLFF
CDR3nt: TGTGCCAGCAGTGAAGTGGCCGGGGGGACTAATGAAAAACTGTTTTTT

d_gene: -
abundance: -
v_gene: TRBV11-3
j_gene: TRBJ2-7
CDR3aa: CASSSRGTGEQYF
CDR3nt: TGTGCCAGCAGCTCCAGGGGTACCGGCGAGCAGTACTTC

d_gene: TRBD2
abundance: -
v_gene: TRBV6-5
j_gene: TRBJ2-7
CDR3aa: CASSSGLAGGGEQYF
CDR3nt: TGTGCCAGCAGTTCGGGACTAGCGGGAGGCGGCGAGCAGTACTTC

d_gene: -
abundance: -
v_gene: TRBV7-2
j_gene: TRBJ2-3
CDR3aa: CASSLVGADTQYF
CDR3nt: TGTGCCAGCAGCTTAGTAGGGGCAGATACGCAGTATTTT

d_gene: TRBD2
abundance: -
v_gene: TRBV28
j_gene: TRBJ2-7
CDR3aa: CASSFRSGSLEQYF
CDR3nt: TGTGCCAGCAGTTTTCGTAGCGGGAGTCTCGAGCAGTACTTC

d_gene: TRBD2
abundance: once
v_gene: TRBV5-1
j_gene: TRBJ2-2
CDR3aa: CASSSSSGRLTGELFF
CDR3nt: TGCGCCAGCAGCTCCTCCAGCGGGAGGTTAACCGGGGAGCTGTTTTTT

d_gene: -
abundance: -
v_gene: TRBV18
j_gene: TRBJ1-1
CDR3aa: CASSPPGGAMNTEAFF
CDR3nt: TGTGCCAGCTCACCACCAGGGGGGGCAATGAACACTGAAGCTTTCTTT

d_gene: TRBD1
abundance: -
v_gene: TRBV11-2
j_gene: TRBJ2-7
CDR3aa: CASSLGGQATYEQYF
CDR3nt: TGTGCCAGCAGCTTAGGTGGACAGGCGACCTACGAGCAGTACTTC